The 7 T cell receptor beta chains below all came from one sample that was sequenced in a study of regulatory T cells in long-lasting Graves disease. Time point reported: newly diagnosed GD, antithyroid drugs for less than 3 months. TCR sequences were obtained from RNA taken from PBMCs. To make TCR beta libraries, researchers used iRepertoire HTBI primers and Arm-PCR of CDR3 regions. TCRdb ran MiXCR on the multiplex PCR reads and lists one entry per CDR3 protein. The table lists around 450,000 distinct CDR3 sequences, about a sixth of them singletons. These same data were also listed under a study on T cells in Graves' hyperthyroidism and ophthalmopathy.

Sequences were derived from peripheral blood mononuclear cells (PBMCs), sampled at new diagnosis, from a patient treated with antithyroid drugs. All receptors derive from a man between 40 and 49 years old with Graves disease.

On this clonotype: One base away lies a much larger clone, so this may be a sequencing read error. This chain joins TRBV18 and TRBJ1-4; D perhaps matches TRBD1 (6 bases). Germline-derived CDR1 and CDR2 are KGHSH and LQKENI. The CDR3 extends over 14 amino acids. Here the CDR3 DNA reads TGTGCCAGCTCACCACCCCGACAGGTGGAAAAACTGTGTTTT. The encoded protein is CASSPPRQVEKLCF.

V and J are TRBV5-5 and TRBJ2-7, with D perhaps TRBD2 (7 bases). The CDR3 covers 15 residues. Trimming pared 0 bases from V and 1 base from J, leaving 11 bases between. Germline V gene lookup returns CDR1 SGHKS and CDR2 YYEKEE (reference sequence). Written as DNA, the CDR3 is TGTGCCAGCAGCTTGGCAGGGAGGGGGTCCTACGAGCAGTACTTC. It codes for CASSLAGRGSYEQYF.

This clonotype has at least ten counts. The genes are TRBV28 and TRBJ1-1; 8 positions agree with TRBD1. V was pared by 6 bases and J by 5 bases, with 14 bases of the junction left unmatched. The CDR3 is made up of 16 amino acids. Per germline, CDR1 MDHEN and CDR2 SYDVKM. As DNA, the CDR3 is TGTGCCAGCAGGATTAGGGACGACAGGGGCGGGACTGAAGCTTTCTTT. Amino acid sequence: CASRIRDDRGGTEAFF. The whole variable domain, filled in from reference TRBV28 and TRBJ1-1, reads DVKVTQSSRYLVKRTGEKVFLECVQDMDHENMFWYRQDPGLGLRLIYFSYDVKMKEKGDIPEGYSVSREKKERFSLILESASTNQTSMYLCASRIRDDRGGTEAFFGQGTRLTVV.

The chain couples TRBV29-1 to TRBJ1-2, with D unclear. Germline V gene data show CDR1 as SQVTM and CDR2 as ANQGSEA. The CDR3 length is 12 residues. Trimming cost V 3 bases and J 2 bases, with 7 bases left between them. CDR3 in amino acids: CSVDWGNYGYTF. The CDR3 DNA is TGCAGCGTTGATTGGGGAAACTATGGCTACACCTTC.

A word on this clonotype: A much larger clone differs from this one at a single base, so this may be a read error. The chain is built from TRBV5-1 and TRBJ2-1; 7 bases are shared with TRBD2. Germline V gives CDR1 SGHRS, CDR2 YFSETQ. This CDR3 is built from 14 residues. Here the CDR3 reads CASKSSGAYNGQFF. The CDR3 coding sequence is TGCGCCAGCAAGTCTAGCGGTGCCTACAATGGGCAGTTCTTC.

The sample holds many counts of this clonotype. The CDR3 here is CASRSGTRGPNEQFF. CDR3 bases: TGTGCCAGCAGGAGCGGGACTAGAGGACCCAATGAGCAGTTCTTC. The chain has TRBV6-1 and TRBJ2-1; 8 bases agree with TRBD2. Germline values: CDR1 MNHNS, CDR2 SASEGT. This CDR3 comprises 15 residues. V lost 6 bases and J lost 6; bases outside the gene matches: 10.

This clonotype was observed a few times. The rearrangement links TRBV20-1 to TRBJ2-5; D unresolved. V was clipped by 3 bases and J by 0 bases, with 11 bases between them. The CDR3 contains 14 residues. Germline CDR1 reads DFQATT; CDR2 reads SNEGSKA (reference sequence). CDR3 region: CSASISLYQETQYF. In DNA form, the CDR3 reads TGCAGTGCTAGTATCAGCCTGTACCAAGAGACCCAGTACTTC.